This T cell receptor (beta chain) was captured in a study of breast tumors, draining lymph nodes, adjacent tissues. By share, this clonotype counts as medium-sized. Its antigen is not known. TCRdb ran MiXCR on the multiplex PCR reads and lists one entry per CDR3 protein. The sample has tens of thousands of distinct CDR3 sequences; 45% to 75% are singletons. Germline CDR1 SGHRS, CDR2 YFSETQ. This CDR3 is 14 amino acids long. V shed 4 bases and J 5 bases; nucleotides not matched to a gene: 7. Findings of the study overall: Data only fit, rather than demonstrated, lymph node origin of most tumor T cells. Tumor TCR diversity was below lymph nodes but above nontumor tissue. Luminal-like breast cancer showed significantly greater tumor-nontumor repertoire similarity than basal-like breast cancer did.

What was sequenced was breast tumor tissue. The source of this sequence is a female donor with breast cancer. Some clones in this sample may be carry-over from other donors' samples. The rearrangement links TRBV5-1 to TRBJ2-7; 9 nucleotides match TRBD1. The CDR3 here is CASSEGTGTNEQYF. The CDR3 nucleotides read TGCGCCAGCAGCGAAGGGACAGGGACTAACGAGCAGTACTTC.